A single sample gave rise to the 7 T cell receptor beta chains below, sequenced in a study of OX40 agonist ivuxolimab in advanced cancers. Generated by immunoSEQ multiplex PCR, the TCRdb table keeps only in-frame clones and is missing some. The sample has around 40,000 clones; 70% to 85% are singletons. The source material was CD4+ or CD8+ T cells sorted from blood, sampled in a trial of the OX40 agonist ivuxolimab. The receptors shown here come from an adult with an advanced solid tumor such as melanoma, head and neck, liver or kidney cancer.

The count of this clone is one. The chain has TRBV5-4 and TRBJ1-4; TRBD1 matches at 7 bases. The CDR3 extends over 14 amino acids. Germline V gene sequence: CDR1 SGHNT, CDR2 YYREEE (reference sequence). Losses at the gene ends were 7 bases for V and 7 bases for J; bases not matched to a gene: 10. The CDR3 spells CASRRDRATEKLFF. In DNA form, the CDR3 reads TGTGCCAGCCGTCGGGACAGAGCAACTGAAAAACTGTTTTTT.

This sequence joins TRBV28 and TRBJ1-2; D is unresolved. V lost 5 bases and J 8 bases, leaving 12 bases between the germline ends. CDR3 size: 12 residues. Germline assignment: CDR1 MDHEN and CDR2 SYDVKM. CDR3 DNA sequence: TGTGCCAGCAGTAGGTGGGTGGAGGGCTACACCTTC. Translated, it gives CASSRWVEGYTF.

This clone came up a few times. The V gene is TRBV6-5, the J gene TRBJ2-1; possibly TRBD2 for D (6 bases). This CDR3 contains 15 residues. The germline CDR1 and CDR2 sequences are MNHEY and SVGAGI. V dropped 5 bases and J dropped 3 bases, with 14 bases sitting between them. This CDR3 is CASSHLLGGYNEQFF. CDR3 in DNA: TGTGCCAGCAGTCACCTTCTCGGGGGCTACAATGAGCAGTTCTTC.

This clone was seen only a few times. This chain joins TRBV10-3 and TRBJ1-5; D gene unclear. Germline lookup yields CDR1 ENHRY and CDR2 SYGVKD. The CDR3 loop spans 13 amino acids. Trimming took off 3 bases at V and 3 bases at J, with 6 bases between the two ends. CDR3 DNA: TGTGCCATCAGTGACGAGCCCAATCAGCCCCAGCATTTT. It yields the protein CAISDEPNQPQHF.

In its sample, this clone was seen once. The chain links TRBV2 to TRBJ2-3; 9 nucleotides line up with TRBD2. CDR1 and CDR2 from the germline V gene are SNHLY and FYNNEI. The CDR3 spans 19 residues. V was clipped by 8 bases and J by 5 bases; unmatched bases: 23. The CDR3 DNA reads as TGTGCCAGCTGGGGCGGGGGGGCAGACCCCGGGACTAGAGGAGATACGCAGTATTTT. Its protein product is CASWGGGADPGTRGDTQYF.

This clone has a handful of counts. The chain carries TRBV21-1 and TRBJ1-1; the table gives TRBD1 as D, unverified against the DNA. TRBV21-1 is a recognized pseudogene. CDR3 size: 16 residues. The CDR3 DNA is TGTGCCAGCAGCAAGATATTGGGGGCGCCGAACACTGAAGCTTTCTTT. This gives the protein CASSKILGAPNTEAFF.

The chain is built from TRBV6-5 and TRBJ1-2, with TRBD1 matching 8 bases. The CDR3 runs 16 residues. Germline loops: CDR1 MNHEY, CDR2 SVGAGI. V gave up 0 bases and J gave up 2 bases; unmatched junction bases: 5. The chain's CDR3 is CASSYSGTGRNYGYTF. CDR3 coding DNA: TGTGCCAGCAGTTACTCGGGGACAGGTCGAAACTATGGCTACACCTTC.